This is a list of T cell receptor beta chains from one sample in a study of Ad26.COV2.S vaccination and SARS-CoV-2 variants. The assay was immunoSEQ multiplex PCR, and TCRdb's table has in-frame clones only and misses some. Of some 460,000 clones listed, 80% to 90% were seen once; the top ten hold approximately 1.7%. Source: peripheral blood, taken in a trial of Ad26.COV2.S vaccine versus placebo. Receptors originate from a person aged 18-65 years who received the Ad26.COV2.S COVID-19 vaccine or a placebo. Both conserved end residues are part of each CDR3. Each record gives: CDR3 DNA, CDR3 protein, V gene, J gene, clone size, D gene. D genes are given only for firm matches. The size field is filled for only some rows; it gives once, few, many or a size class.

DNA: TGTGCCAGCAGTCCGACTAGTCCCCCCGCAGATACGCAGTATTTT; CDR3: CASSPTSPPADTQYF; V: TRBV2; J: TRBJ2-3; size: .; D: .
DNA: TGCGCCAGCAGCCCGCCGACAGGGGAGACAGATACGCAGTATTTT; CDR3: CASSPPTGETDTQYF; V: TRBV5-1; J: TRBJ2-3; size: .; D: TRBD1
DNA: TGTGCCAGCAGTCCCTGGGGACAGGGGTACGAAAAACTGTTTTTT; CDR3: CASSPWGQGYEKLFF; V: TRBV28; J: TRBJ1-4; size: .; D: TRBD1
DNA: TGTGCCAGCTCACCACAGGGGGGCCAGAACGAGCAGTACTTC; CDR3: CASSPQGGQNEQYF; V: TRBV18; J: TRBJ2-7; size: .; D: .
DNA: TGTGCTAGTGGTTTGGGAACAGGGGTACTGGTTAACAATGAGCAGTTCTTC; CDR3: CASGLGTGVLVNNEQFF; V: TRBV12-5; J: TRBJ2-1; size: .; D: TRBD1
DNA: TGCAGCGTTGCCCTGACGGAGCACTATGGCTACACCTTC; CDR3: CSVALTEHYGYTF; V: TRBV29-1; J: TRBJ1-2; size: .; D: .
DNA: TGTGCCACCAGTGATTTCATAGCGGGAGGGCCCCGCTCCTACAATGAGCAGTTCTTC; CDR3: CATSDFIAGGPRSYNEQFF; V: TRBV24-1; J: TRBJ2-1; size: .; D: TRBD2
DNA: TGTGCCTGGAGTGAGGGGACAGGAGCTTCACCCCTCCACTTT; CDR3: CAWSEGTGASPLHF; V: TRBV30; J: TRBJ1-6; size: .; D: TRBD1
DNA: TGCAGTGCTAGTATTGACGGGTACGAGCAGTACTTC; CDR3: CSASIDGYEQYF; V: TRBV20-1; J: TRBJ2-7; size: few; D: .
DNA: TGTGCCTGGAGTGTACTCGGCAGGGAGATCTACGAGCAGTACTTC; CDR3: CAWSVLGREIYEQYF; V: TRBV30; J: TRBJ2-7; size: .; D: .
DNA: TGTGCCAGCAGCTTAGCTCGGGGCCGCTATGGCTACACCTTC; CDR3: CASSLARGRYGYTF; V: TRBV11-1; J: TRBJ1-2; size: .; D: .
DNA: TGTGCCAGTAGTATGATCGCTATGCTGGGGAGGAATCAGCCCCAGCATTTT; CDR3: CASSMIAMLGRNQPQHF; V: TRBV19; J: TRBJ1-5; size: once; D: .
DNA: TGTGCCAGCAGTGGCGGGAGGGGTGAGCAGTTCTTC; CDR3: CASSGGRGEQFF; V: TRBV4-2; J: TRBJ2-1; size: .; D: TRBD2
DNA: TGTGCCATCAGTGACGAAAGGGGGGGGTACACTGAAGCTTTCTTT; CDR3: CAISDERGGYTEAFF; V: TRBV10-3; J: TRBJ1-1; size: few; D: .
DNA: TGTGCCAGCAGTCCTCCGGGTACGTGGAACACTGAAGCTTTCTTT; CDR3: CASSPPGTWNTEAFF; V: TRBV28; J: TRBJ1-1; size: .; D: .
DNA: TGTGCCAGCAGCCCGGACACCTCAAATCAGCCCCAGCATTTT; CDR3: CASSPDTSNQPQHF; V: TRBV9; J: TRBJ1-5; size: .; D: .
DNA: TGTGCCAGCAGATGGGACAGGCGGAGTAGCACTGAAGCTTTCTTT; CDR3: CASRWDRRSSTEAFF; V: TRBV28; J: TRBJ1-1; size: few; D: TRBD1
DNA: TGTGCCAGCACCATGACAGGGTCAGGGCAGCCCCAGCATTTT; CDR3: CASTMTGSGQPQHF; V: TRBV6-5; J: TRBJ1-5; size: few; D: TRBD1
DNA: TGTGCCAGCAGCCAAGGTCCGGGACAGGTAGGAGTGACCCAGTACTTC; CDR3: CASSQGPGQVGVTQYF; V: TRBV3-1/TRBV3-2; J: TRBJ2-5; size: .; D: TRBD1
DNA: TGCGCCAGCAGCCAAAGCAACAGGGGGCTGGGCAATGAGCAGTTCTTC; CDR3: CASSQSNRGLGNEQFF; V: TRBV4-1; J: TRBJ2-1; size: .; D: TRBD1
DNA: TGTGCCAGCAGGGGCAGTCTAGGGGCCAACGTCCTGACTTTC; CDR3: CASRGSLGANVLTF; V: TRBV6-5; J: TRBJ2-6; size: .; D: .